Each of the 7 T cell receptor beta chains below was sequenced from the same sample in a study of blood T cell repertoires in COVID-19. Data came from immunoSEQ multiplex PCR; TCRdb stores just in-frame clones and leaves some out. This sample has roughly 160,000 clones; 80% occur once, and the top ten carry approximately 3.6%. The sequencing sample was made of PBMCs or T cells enriched from blood (not recorded which). Every receptor here comes from a woman between 55 and 75 years old who had recovered from COVID-19.

The chain links TRBV19 to TRBJ2-3; TRBD2 matches 10 bases. CDR3 length: 16 residues. Trimming at V came to 5 bases and at J to 3 bases, leaving 8 bases not matched to a gene. CDR1 and CDR2 (germline): LNHDA, SQIVND (reference sequence). The CDR3 loop is CASSGGGLAATDTQYF. The CDR3 region has the DNA TGTGCCAGTAGTGGGGGAGGACTAGCGGCTACAGATACGCAGTATTTT. Together with reference TRBV19 and TRBJ2-3, the CDR3 gives the full variable domain: DGGITQSPKYLFRKEGQNVTLSCEQNLNHDAMYWYRQDPGQGLRLIYYSQIVNDFQKGDIAEGYSVSREKKESFPLTVTSAQKNPTAFYLCASSGGGLAATDTQYFGPGTRLTVL.

The J gene is TRBJ1-2, the V gene TRBV21-1; TRBD1 is the table's D call and was not checked against the DNA. TRBV21-1 is a listed pseudogene. The CDR3 extends over 15 amino acids. The CDR3 DNA reads as TGTGCCAGCAGCACGCCACAGGGTAGTAACTATGGCTACACCTTC. This translates into CASSTPQGSNYGYTF.

This clone was recorded only once. The chain is built from TRBV7-2 and TRBJ1-6; no definite D call. Germline V CDR1 and CDR2: SGHTA, FQGNSA. V was cut by 2 bases and J by 3 bases, with 8 bases left in between. This CDR3 has 15 amino acids. CDR3 residues: CASSLSRGYNSPLHF. The DNA for the CDR3 is TGTGCCAGCAGCTTATCCCGGGGCTATAATTCACCCCTCCACTTT.

This CDR3 is CASSLIAGATSSIGSPLHF. DNA for the CDR3: TGTGCCAGCAGCTTGATAGCGGGGGCGACGAGTAGTATTGGTTCACCCCTCCACTTT. This chain links TRBV5-6 with TRBJ1-6, with D possibly being TRBD1 (6 bases). CDR3 length: 19 residues. The germline CDR1 and CDR2 sequences are SGHDT and YYEEEE. Between the trimmed V and J ends, which lost 1 base and 9 bases, there was a span of 26 bases.

V and J are TRBV11-2 and TRBJ1-1; tentative D call: TRBD1 (6 bases). CDR3 length: 14 residues. Trimming removed 2 bases from V and 5 bases from J, with 12 bases in between. Germline CDR1 and CDR2: SGHAT and FQNNGV. As DNA, the CDR3 is TGTGCCAGCAGCTTACAGGGGATGGGAACTGAAGCTTTCTTT. This sequence encodes CASSLQGMGTEAFF.

The chain couples TRBV2 to TRBJ2-1, with TRBD2 matching over 8 bases. V dropped 4 bases and J dropped 0; count of bases not matched to a gene: 2. This CDR3 has 15 residues. In germline, CDR1 is SNHLY, CDR2 FYNNEI. As DNA, the CDR3 is TGTGCCAGCAGTGGACTAGCGAGCTCCTACAATGAGCAGTTCTTC. Protein product: CASSGLASSYNEQFF.

This clone has a handful of counts. The rearrangement uses TRBV11-2 and TRBJ1-2; 10 nucleotides line up with TRBD1. Germline CDR1 reads SGHAT; CDR2 reads FQNNGV. The CDR3 spans 16 residues. V trimming: 1 base; J trimming: 4 bases; junction bases outside the gene matches: 6. DNA of the CDR3: TGTGCCAGCAGCTTAGGCCCGACAGGGGGCGTCTATGGCTACACCTTC. It is translated as CASSLGPTGGVYGYTF.